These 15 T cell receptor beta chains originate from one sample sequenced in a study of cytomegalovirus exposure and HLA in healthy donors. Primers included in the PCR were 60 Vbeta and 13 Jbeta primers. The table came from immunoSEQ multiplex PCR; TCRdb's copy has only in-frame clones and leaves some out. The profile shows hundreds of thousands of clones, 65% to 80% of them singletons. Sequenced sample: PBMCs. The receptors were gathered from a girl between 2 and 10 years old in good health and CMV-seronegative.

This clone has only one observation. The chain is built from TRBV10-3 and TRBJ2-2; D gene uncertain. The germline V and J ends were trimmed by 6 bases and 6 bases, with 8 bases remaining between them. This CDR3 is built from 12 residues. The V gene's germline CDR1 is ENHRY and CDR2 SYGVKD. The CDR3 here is CAISPEPGELFF. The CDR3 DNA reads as TGTGCCATCAGCCCGGAGCCCGGGGAGCTGTTTTTT.

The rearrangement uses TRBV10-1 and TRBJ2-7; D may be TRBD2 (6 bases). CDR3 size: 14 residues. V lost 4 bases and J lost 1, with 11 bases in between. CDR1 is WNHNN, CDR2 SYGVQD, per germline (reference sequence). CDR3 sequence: CASSAGLLSYEQYF. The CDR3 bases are TGCGCCAGCAGTGCCGGACTATTATCCTACGAGCAGTACTTC.

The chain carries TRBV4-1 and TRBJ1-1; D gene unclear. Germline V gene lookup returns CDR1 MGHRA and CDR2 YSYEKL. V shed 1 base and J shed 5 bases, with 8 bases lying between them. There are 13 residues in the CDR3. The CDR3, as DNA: TGCGCCAGCAGCCAAGTTGAGGAGACTGAAGCTTTCTTT. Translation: CASSQVEETEAFF.

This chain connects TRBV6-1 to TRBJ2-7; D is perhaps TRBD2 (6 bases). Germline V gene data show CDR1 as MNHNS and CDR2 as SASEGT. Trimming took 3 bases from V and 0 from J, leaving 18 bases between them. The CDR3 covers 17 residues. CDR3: CASSEEGWGGNSYEQYF. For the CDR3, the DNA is TGTGCCAGCAGTGAGGAGGGCTGGGGAGGAAACTCCTACGAGCAGTACTTC.

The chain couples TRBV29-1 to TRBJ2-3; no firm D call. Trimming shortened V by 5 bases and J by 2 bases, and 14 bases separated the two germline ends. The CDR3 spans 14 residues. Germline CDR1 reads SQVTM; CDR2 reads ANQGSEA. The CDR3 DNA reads TGCAGCGTTCGACAACGGCTGTCCACAGATACGCAGTATTTT. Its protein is CSVRQRLSTDTQYF.

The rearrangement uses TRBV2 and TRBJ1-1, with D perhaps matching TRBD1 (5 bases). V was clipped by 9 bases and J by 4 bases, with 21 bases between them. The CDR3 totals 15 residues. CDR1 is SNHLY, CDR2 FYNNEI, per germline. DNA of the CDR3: TGTGCCAGTCCCCGGGGTGGGTCGGGGGTCACTGAAGCTTTCTTT. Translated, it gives CASPRGGSGVTEAFF.

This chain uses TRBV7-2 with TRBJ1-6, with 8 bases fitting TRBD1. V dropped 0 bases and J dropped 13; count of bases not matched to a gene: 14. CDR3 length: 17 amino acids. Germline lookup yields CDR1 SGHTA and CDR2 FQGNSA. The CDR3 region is CASSLAPGQAAFSPLHF. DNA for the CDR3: TGTGCCAGCAGCTTAGCCCCGGGACAGGCTGCCTTTTCGCCCCTCCACTTT.

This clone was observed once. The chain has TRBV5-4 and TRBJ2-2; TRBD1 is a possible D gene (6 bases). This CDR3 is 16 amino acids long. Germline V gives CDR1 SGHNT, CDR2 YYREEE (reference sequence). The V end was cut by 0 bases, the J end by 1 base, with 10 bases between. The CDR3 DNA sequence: TGTGCCAGCAGCTTGGTGGGACACCGGAACACCGGGGAGCTGTTTTTT. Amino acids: CASSLVGHRNTGELFF. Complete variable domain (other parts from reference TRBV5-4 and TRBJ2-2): ETGVTQSPTHLIKTRGQQVTLRCSSQSGHNTVSWYQQALGQGPQFIFQYYREEENGRGNFPPRFSGLQFPNYSSELNVNALELDDSALYLCASSLVGHRNTGELFFGEGSRLTVL.

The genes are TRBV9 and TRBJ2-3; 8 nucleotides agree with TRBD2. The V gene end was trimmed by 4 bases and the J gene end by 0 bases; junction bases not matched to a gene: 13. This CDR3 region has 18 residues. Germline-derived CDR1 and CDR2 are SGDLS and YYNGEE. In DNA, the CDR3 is TGTGCCAGCAGCCAGCCGCTGTCGGGGGGGGCTAGCACAGATACGCAGTATTTT. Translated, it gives CASSQPLSGGASTDTQYF.

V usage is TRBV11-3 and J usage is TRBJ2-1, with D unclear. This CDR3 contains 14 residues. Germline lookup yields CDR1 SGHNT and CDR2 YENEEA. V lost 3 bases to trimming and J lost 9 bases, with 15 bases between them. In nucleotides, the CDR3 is TGTGCCAGCAGCTTTGGCCTCGAGAGGAGTGAGCAGTTCTTC. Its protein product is CASSFGLERSEQFF.

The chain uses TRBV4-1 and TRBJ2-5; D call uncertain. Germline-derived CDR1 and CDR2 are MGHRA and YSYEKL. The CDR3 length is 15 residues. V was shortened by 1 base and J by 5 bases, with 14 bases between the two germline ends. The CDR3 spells CASSQVVDSWETQYF. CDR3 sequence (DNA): TGCGCCAGCAGCCAAGTTGTGGATAGCTGGGAGACCCAGTACTTC.

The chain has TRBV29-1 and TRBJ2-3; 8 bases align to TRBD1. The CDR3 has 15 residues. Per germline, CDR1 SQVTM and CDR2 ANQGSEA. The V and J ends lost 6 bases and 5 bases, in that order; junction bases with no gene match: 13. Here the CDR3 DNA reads TGCAGCGTCGGGGCTACGGACAGGGACAAAGATACGCAGTATTTT. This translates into CSVGATDRDKDTQYF.

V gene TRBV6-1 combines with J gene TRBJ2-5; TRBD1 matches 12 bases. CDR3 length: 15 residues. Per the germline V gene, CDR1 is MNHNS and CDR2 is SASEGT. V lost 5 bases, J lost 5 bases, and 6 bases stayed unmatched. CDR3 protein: CASSSAGTGGETQYF. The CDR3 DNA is TGTGCCAGCAGTTCGGCCGGGACAGGGGGCGAGACCCAGTACTTC.

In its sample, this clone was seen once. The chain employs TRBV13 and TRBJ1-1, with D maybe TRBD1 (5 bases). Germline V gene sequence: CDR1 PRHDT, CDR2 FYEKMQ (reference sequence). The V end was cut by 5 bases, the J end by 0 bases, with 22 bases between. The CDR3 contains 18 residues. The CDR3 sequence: CASSRKGRTYLMNTEAFF. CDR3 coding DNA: TGTGCCAGCAGCCGGAAGGGGCGAACCTACCTAATGAACACTGAAGCTTTCTTT.

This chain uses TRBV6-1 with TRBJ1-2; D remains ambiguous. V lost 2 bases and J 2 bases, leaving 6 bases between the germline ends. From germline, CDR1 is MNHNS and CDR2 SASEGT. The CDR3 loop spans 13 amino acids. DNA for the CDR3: TGTGCCAGCAGTGAACCGGGAAACTATGGCTACACCTTC. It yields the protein CASSEPGNYGYTF.